Sequencing of this T cell receptor (beta chain) was carried out in a study of cytomegalovirus exposure and HLA in healthy donors. PCR primers comprised 60 Vbeta and 13 Jbeta primers. The protocol was immunoSEQ multiplex PCR, while the TCRdb copy is restricted to in-frame clones and leaves out a portion. The sample comprises under 95,000 clones, about two thirds of which are singletons, and around an eighth rests with the top ten. The CDR3 has 15 amino acids. V lost 0 bases and J lost 6; bases outside the gene matches: 5. Germline V gives CDR1 LNHNV, CDR2 YYDKDF (reference sequence). The source material was PBMCs. This chain joins TRBV15 and TRBJ1-5; 7 bases match TRBD1. This receptor was taken from a woman in her thirties or forties in good health and CMV-seropositive. This chain's CDR3 is CATSREGGEGQPQHF. CDR3 nucleotide sequence: TGTGCCACCAGCAGAGAAGGGGGCGAGGGTCAGCCCCAGCATTTT. The full variable domain, rest sourced from reference TRBV15 and TRBJ1-5, is DAMVIQNPRYQVTQFGKPVTLSCSQTLNHNVMYWYQQKSSQAPKLLFHYYDKDFNNEADTPDNFQSRRPNTSFCFLDIRSPGLGDTAMYLCATSREGGEGQPQHFGDGTRLSIL.